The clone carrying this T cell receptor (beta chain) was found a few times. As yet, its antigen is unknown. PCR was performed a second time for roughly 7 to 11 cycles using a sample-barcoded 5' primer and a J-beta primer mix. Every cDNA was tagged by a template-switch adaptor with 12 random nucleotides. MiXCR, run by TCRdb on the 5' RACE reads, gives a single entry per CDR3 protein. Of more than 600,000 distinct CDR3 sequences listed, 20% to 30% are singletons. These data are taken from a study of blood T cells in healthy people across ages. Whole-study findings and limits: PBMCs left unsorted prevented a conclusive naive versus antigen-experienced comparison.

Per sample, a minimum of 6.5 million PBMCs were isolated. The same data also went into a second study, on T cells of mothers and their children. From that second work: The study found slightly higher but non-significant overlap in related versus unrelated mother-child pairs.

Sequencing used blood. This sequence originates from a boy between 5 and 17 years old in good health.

Here the CDR3 reads CASSSGQVPCEQYF. In nucleotides, the CDR3 is TGTGCCAGCAGTTCCGGACAGGTGCCCTGCGAGCAGTACTTC. The rearrangement uses TRBV5-6 and TRBJ2-7, with TRBD1 matching over 7 bases. With V trimmed by 5 bases and J by 6 bases, 11 bases remained unmatched. CDR3 length equals 14 residues. Per the germline V gene, CDR1 is SGHDT and CDR2 is YYEEEE.